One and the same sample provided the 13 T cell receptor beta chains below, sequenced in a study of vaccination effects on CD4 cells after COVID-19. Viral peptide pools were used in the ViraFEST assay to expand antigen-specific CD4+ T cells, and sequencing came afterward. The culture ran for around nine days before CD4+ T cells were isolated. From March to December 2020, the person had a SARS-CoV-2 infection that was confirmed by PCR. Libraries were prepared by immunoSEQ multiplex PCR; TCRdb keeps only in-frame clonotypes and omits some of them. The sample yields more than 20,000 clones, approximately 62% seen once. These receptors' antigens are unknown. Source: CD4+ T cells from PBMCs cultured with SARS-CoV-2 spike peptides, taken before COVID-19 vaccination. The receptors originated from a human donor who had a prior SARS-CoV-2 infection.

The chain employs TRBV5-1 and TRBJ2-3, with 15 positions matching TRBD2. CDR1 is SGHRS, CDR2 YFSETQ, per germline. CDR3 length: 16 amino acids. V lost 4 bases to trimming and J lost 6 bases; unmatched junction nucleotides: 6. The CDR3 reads CASSPPGLAGGDTQYF. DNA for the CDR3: TGCGCCAGCAGCCCACCGGGACTAGCGGGGGGTGATACGCAGTATTTT.

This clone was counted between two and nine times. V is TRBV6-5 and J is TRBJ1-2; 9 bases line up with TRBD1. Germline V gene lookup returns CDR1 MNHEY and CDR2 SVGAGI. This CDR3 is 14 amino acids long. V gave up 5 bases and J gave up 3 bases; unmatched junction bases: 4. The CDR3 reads CASSKQGADYGYTF. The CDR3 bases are TGTGCCAGCAGTAAACAGGGGGCGGACTATGGCTACACCTTC.

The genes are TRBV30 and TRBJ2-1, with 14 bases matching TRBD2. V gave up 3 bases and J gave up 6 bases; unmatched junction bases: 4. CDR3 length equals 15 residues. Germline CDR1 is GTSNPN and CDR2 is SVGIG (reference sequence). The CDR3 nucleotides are TGTGCCTGGAGACGACTAGCGGGGGGGCTCAATGAGCAGTTCTTC. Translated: CAWRRLAGGLNEQFF.

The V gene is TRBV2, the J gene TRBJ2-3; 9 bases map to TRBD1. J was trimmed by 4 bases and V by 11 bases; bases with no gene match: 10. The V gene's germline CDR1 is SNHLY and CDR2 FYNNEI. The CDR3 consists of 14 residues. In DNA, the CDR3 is TGTGCCGGAATACGGGACAGGGATGCAGATACGCAGTATTTT. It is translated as CAGIRDRDADTQYF.

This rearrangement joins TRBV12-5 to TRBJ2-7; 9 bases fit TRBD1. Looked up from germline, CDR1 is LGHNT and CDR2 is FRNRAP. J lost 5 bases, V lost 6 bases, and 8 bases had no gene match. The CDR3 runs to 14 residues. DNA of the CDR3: TGTGCTAGTGGGGTCGGGGACAGGGACCACGAGCAGTACTTC. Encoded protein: CASGVGDRDHEQYF.

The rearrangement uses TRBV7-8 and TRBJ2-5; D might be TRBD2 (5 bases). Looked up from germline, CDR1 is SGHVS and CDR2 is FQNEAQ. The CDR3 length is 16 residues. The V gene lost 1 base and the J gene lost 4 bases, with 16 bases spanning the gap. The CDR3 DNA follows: TGTGCCAGCAGCTTAGGAGGTAGCGCAGGAGGAGAGACCCAGTACTTC. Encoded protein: CASSLGGSAGGETQYF.

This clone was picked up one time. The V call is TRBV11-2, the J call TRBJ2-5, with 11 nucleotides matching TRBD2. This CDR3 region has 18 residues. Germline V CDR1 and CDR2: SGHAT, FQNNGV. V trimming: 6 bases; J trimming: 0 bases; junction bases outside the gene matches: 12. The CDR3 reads CASRKGLAETQYQETQYF. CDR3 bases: TGTGCCAGCAGGAAGGGACTAGCGGAGACCCAGTACCAAGAGACCCAGTACTTC.

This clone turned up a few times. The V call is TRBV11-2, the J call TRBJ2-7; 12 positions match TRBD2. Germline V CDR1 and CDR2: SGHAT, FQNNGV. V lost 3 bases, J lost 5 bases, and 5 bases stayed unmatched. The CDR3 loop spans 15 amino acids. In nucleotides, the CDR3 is TGTGCCAGCAGCTTCGGACTAGCGGGAATTAACGAGCAGTACTTC. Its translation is CASSFGLAGINEQYF.

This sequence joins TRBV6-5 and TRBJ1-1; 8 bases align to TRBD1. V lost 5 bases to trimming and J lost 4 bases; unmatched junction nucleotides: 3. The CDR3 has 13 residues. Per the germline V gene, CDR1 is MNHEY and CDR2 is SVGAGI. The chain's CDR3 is CASSTDRGTEAFF. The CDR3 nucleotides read TGTGCCAGCAGTACAGACAGGGGCACTGAAGCTTTCTTT.

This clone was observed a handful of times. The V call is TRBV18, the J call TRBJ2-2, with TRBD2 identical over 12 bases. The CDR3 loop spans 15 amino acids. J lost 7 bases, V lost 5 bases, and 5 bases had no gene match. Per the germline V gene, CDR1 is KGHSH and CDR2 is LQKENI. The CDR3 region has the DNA TGTGCCAGCTCATCCGGACTAGCGGGAATCGGGGAGCTGTTTTTT. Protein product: CASSSGLAGIGELFF.

The DNA for the CDR3 is TGTGCTAGTGGTTTTGGGGGGGCCGTCACCGGGGAGCTGTTTTTT. Translated, it gives CASGFGGAVTGELFF. The chain carries TRBV12-5 and TRBJ2-2; D might be TRBD2 (7 bases). V lost 3 bases, J lost 4 bases, and 12 bases lay in between. This CDR3 is 15 amino acids long. The germline gives CDR1 LGHNT, CDR2 FRNRAP. The complete variable domain, with remaining parts taken from reference TRBV12-5 and TRBJ2-2, reads DARVTQTPRHKVTEMGQEVTMRCQPILGHNTVFWYRQTMMQGLELLAYFRNRAPLDDSGMPKDRFSAEMPDATLATLKIQPSEPRDSAVYFCASGFGGAVTGELFFGEGSRLTVL.

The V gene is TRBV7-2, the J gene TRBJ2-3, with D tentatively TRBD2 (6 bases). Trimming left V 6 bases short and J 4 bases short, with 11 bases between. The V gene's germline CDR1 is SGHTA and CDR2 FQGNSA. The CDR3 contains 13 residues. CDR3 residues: CASRVGGADTQYF. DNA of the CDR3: TGTGCCAGCAGGGTTGGCGGGGCAGATACGCAGTATTTT.

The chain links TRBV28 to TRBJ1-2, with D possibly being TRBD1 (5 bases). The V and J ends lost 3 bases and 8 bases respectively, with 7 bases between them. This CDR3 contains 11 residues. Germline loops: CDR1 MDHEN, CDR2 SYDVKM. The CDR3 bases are TGTGCCAGCAGTTTTCACAGGGGCTACACCTTC. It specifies CASSFHRGYTF.